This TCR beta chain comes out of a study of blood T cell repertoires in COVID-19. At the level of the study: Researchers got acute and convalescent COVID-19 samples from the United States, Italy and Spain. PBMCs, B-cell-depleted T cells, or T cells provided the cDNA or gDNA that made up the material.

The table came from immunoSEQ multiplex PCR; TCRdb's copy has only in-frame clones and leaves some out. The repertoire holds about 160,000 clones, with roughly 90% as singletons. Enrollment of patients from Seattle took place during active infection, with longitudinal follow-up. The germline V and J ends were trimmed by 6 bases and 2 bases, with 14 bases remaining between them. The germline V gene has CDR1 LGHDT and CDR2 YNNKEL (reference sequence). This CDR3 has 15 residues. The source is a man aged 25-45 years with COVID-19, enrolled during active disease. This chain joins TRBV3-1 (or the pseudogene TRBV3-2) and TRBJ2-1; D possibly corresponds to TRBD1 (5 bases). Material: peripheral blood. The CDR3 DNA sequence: TGTGCCAGCAGTGTTTCCCCCAGGGCCTACAATGAGCAGTTCTTC. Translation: CASSVSPRAYNEQFF.